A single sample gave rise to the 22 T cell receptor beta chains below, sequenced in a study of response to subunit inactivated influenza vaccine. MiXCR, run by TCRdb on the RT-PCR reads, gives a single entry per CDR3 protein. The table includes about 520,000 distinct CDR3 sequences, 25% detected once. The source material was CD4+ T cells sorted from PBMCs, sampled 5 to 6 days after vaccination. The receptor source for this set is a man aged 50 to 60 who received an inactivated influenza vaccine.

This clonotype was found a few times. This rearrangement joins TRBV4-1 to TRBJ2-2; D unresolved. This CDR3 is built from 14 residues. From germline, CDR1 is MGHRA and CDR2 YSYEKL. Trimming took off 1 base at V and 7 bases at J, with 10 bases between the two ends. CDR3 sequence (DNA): TGCGCCAGCAGCCAAGGGAACGTGATCGGGGAGCTGTTTTTT. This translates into CASSQGNVIGELFF.

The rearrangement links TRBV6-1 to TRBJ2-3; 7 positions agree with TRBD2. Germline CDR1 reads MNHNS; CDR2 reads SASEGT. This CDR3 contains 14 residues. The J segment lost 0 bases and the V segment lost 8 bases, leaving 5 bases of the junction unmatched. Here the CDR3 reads CASGEAGSTDTQYF. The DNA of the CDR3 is TGTGCCAGCGGCGAAGCGGGAAGCACAGATACGCAGTATTTT.

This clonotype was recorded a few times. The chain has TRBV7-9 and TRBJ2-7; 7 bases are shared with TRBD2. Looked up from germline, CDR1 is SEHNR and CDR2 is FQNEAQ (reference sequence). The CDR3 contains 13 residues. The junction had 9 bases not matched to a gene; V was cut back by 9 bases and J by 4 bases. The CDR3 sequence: CASLPSGEYEQYF. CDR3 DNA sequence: TGTGCCAGTTTACCCAGCGGGGAATACGAGCAGTACTTC.

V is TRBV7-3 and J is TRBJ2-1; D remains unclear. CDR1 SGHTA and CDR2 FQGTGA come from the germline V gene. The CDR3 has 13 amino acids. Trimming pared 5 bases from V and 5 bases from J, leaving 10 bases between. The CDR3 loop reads CASSIDRNNEQFF. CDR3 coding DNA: TGTGCCAGCAGCATCGACCGAAACAATGAGCAGTTCTTC.

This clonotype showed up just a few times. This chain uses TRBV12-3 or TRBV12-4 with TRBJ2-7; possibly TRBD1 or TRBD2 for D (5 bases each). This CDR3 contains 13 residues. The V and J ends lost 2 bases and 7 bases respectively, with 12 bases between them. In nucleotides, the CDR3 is TGTGCCAGCAGTTTAATAATCTGGGGGGAGCAGTACTTC. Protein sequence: CASSLIIWGEQYF.

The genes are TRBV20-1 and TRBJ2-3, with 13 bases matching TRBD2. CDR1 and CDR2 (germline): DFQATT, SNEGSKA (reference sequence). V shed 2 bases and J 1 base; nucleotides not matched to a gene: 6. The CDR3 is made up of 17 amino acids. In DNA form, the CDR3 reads TGCAGTGCTAGACGGCCGGGACTAGCGGGGCGCACAGATACGCAGTATTTT. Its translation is CSARRPGLAGRTDTQYF.

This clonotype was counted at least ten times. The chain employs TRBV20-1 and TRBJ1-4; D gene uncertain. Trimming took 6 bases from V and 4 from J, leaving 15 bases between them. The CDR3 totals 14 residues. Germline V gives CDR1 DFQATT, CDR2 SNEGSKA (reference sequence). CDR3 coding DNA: TGCAGTGCCACGCCGGACGGTCGTAATGAAAAACTGTTTTTT. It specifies CSATPDGRNEKLFF.

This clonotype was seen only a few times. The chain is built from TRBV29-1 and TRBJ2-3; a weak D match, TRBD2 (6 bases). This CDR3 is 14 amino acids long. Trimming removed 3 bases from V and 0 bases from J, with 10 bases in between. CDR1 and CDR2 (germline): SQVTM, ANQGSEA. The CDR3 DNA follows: TGCAGCGTTGATAAGCGGGCTAGCACAGATACGCAGTATTTT. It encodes CSVDKRASTDTQYF.

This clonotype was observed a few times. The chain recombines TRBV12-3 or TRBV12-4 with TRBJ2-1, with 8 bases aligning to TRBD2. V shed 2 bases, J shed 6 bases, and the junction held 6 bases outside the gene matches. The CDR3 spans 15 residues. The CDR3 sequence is CASSLTGGLINEQFF. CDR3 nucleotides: TGTGCCAGCAGTTTAACGGGAGGGCTTATCAATGAGCAGTTCTTC.

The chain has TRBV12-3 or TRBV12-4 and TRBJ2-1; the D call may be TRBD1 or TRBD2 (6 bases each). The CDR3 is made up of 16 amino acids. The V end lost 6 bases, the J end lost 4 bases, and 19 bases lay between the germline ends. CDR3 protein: CASRRTEGGRYNEQFF. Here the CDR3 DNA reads TGTGCCAGCAGACGGACGGAGGGGGGTCGGTACAATGAGCAGTTCTTC.

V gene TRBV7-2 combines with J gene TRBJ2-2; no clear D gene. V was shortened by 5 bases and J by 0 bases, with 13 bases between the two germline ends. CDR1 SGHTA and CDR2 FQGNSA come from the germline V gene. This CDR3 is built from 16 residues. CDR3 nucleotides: TGTGCCAGCAGCATAGGCCCCCCTACGAACACCGGGGAGCTGTTTTTT. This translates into CASSIGPPTNTGELFF.

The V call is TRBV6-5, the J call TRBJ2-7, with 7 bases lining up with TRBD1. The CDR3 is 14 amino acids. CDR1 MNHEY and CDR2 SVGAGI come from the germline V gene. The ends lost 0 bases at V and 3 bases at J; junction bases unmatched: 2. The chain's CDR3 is CASSYSAGGYEQYF. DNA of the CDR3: TGTGCCAGCAGTTACTCCGCAGGGGGCTACGAGCAGTACTTC.

The CDR3, as DNA: TGTGCCAGCAGCCTCGGGACTAGCGGGGGGAGGAATACGCAGTATTTT. This gives the protein CASSLGTSGGRNTQYF. The V call is TRBV7-2, the J call TRBJ2-3; 15 nucleotides line up with TRBD2. The junction had 7 bases not matched to a gene; V was cut back by 5 bases and J by 7 bases. The germline CDR1 and CDR2 sequences are SGHTA and FQGNSA. This CDR3 has 16 residues.

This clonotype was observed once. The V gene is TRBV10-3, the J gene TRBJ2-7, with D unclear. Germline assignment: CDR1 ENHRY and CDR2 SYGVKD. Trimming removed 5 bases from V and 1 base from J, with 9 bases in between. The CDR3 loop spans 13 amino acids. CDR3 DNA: TGTGCCATCAGTCGGGCAAATTCCTACGAGCAGTACTTC. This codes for CAISRANSYEQYF.

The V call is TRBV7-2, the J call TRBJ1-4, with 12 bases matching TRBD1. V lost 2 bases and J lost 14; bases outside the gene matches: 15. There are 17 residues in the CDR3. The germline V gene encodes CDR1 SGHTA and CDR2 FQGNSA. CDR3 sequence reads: CASSLNPPGQGANRLFF. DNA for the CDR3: TGTGCCAGCAGCTTAAACCCACCGGGACAGGGGGCGAACCGGCTGTTTTTT.

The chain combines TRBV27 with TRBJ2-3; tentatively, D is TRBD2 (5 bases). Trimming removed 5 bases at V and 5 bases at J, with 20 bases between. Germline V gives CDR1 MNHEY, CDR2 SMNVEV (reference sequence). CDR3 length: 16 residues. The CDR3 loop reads CASSANGNLPGDTQYF. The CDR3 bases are TGTGCCAGCAGTGCCAACGGGAACCTTCCTGGAGATACGCAGTATTTT.

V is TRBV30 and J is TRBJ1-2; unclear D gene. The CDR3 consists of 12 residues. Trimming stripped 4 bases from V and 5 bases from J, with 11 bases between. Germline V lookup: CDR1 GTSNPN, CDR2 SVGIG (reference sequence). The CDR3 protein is CAWKPTGYGYTF. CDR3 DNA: TGTGCCTGGAAACCAACGGGTTATGGCTACACCTTC.

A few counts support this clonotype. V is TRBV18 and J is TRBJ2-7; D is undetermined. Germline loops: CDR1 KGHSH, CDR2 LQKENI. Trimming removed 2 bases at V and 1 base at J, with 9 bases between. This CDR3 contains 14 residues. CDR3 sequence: CASSPSYRSYEQYF. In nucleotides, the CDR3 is TGTGCCAGCTCACCAAGTTACCGGTCCTACGAGCAGTACTTC.

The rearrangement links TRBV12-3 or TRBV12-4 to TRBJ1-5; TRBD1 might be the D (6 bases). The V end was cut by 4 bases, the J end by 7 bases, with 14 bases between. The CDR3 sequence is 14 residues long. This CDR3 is CASSSTGLWQPQHF. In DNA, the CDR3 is TGTGCCAGCAGTTCTACAGGGCTATGGCAGCCCCAGCATTTT.

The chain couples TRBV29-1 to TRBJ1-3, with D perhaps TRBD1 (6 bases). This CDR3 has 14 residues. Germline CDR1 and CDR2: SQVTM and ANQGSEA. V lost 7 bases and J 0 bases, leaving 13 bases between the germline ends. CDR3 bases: TGCAGCGCCTGGCAGGGGTCCTCTGGAAACACCATATATTTT. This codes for CSAWQGSSGNTIYF.

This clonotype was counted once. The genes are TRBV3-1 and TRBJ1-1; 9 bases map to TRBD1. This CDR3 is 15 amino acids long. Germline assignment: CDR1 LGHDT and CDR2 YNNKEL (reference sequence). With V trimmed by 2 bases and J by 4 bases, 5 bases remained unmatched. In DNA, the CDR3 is TGTGCCAGCAGCCAAACCTCGACAGGGGGCACTGAAGCTTTCTTT. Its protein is CASSQTSTGGTEAFF.

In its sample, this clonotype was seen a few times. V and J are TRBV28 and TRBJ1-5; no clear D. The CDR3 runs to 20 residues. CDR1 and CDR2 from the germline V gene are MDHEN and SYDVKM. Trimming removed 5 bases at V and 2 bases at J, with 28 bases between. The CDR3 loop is CASSTVFIRVGGKGNQPQHF. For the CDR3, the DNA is TGTGCCAGCAGTACCGTCTTCATCCGGGTCGGCGGTAAGGGCAATCAGCCCCAGCATTTT.